This T cell receptor beta chain comes out of a study of blood T cell repertoires in COVID-19. The wider study: COVID-19 samples, acute and convalescent, were from the United States, Italy and Spain.

Profiled with immunoSEQ multiplex PCR; TCRdb holds only in-frame clones, not every one. The top ten clones hold approximately 0.75% of a sample with nearly 200,000 clones, roughly nine tenths of them seen once. The CDR3 loop spans 14 amino acids. The germline gives CDR1 MDHEN, CDR2 SYDVKM. V lost 2 bases and J 8 bases, leaving 15 bases between the germline ends. The TCR comes from a woman in her seventies with acute or convalescent COVID-19. Sequenced sample: peripheral blood. The rearrangement links TRBV28 to TRBJ1-2; tentative D call: TRBD1 (5 bases). This chain's CDR3 is CASSLGGGAGGYTF. DNA for the CDR3: TGTGCCAGCAGTTTAGGGGGGGGTGCGGGAGGCTACACCTTC.